Listed below are T cell receptor beta chains from one sample, sequenced in a study of shared clonotypes between healthy human individuals. Measured with immunoSEQ multiplex PCR; TCRdb has only the in-frame clones, and not every one. Altogether hundreds of thousands of clones are present, roughly 80% being singletons, with the ten largest covering roughly an eighth. The sample taken for sequencing was PBMCs. Receptor source: a woman in her 40s in good health. Some clones in this sample may be carry-over from other donors' samples. CDR3s include the opening cysteine and the closing phenylalanine or tryptophan. A D gene is named only where the DNA matches it firmly. Only part of the rows carry a size: once, few, many, or a class if the clone is expanded.

abundance	d_gene	j_gene	v_gene	CDR3aa	CDR3nt
NA	NA	TRBJ2-3	TRBV28	CASTPGMSTDTQYF	TGTGCCAGCACGCCCGGAATGAGCACAGATACGCAGTATTTT
once	TRBD1	TRBJ1-2	TRBV27	CASSLGVDRVAGYGYTF	TGTGCCAGCAGTTTAGGGGTCGACAGGGTGGCAGGATATGGCTACACCTTC
few	TRBD1	TRBJ1-4	TRBV29-1	CSGARTGDEKLFF	TGCAGCGGGGCCCGGACAGGGGATGAAAAACTGTTTTTT
NA	NA	TRBJ1-2	TRBV6-5	CASSYSRGNYGYTF	TGTGCCAGCAGTTACTCACGGGGAAACTATGGCTACACCTTC
once	TRBD2	TRBJ2-1	TRBV20-1	CSASAGDEQFF	TGCAGTGCTTCAGCGGGAGATGAGCAGTTCTTC
NA	NA	TRBJ2-1	TRBV20-1	CSARWNEQFF	TGCAGTGCTAGGTGGAATGAGCAATTCTTC
NA	TRBD1	TRBJ1-4	TRBV5-1	CASMPGTGNEKLFF	TGCGCCAGCATGCCCGGGACAGGGAATGAAAAACTGTTTTTT
NA	NA	TRBJ1-3	TRBV7-5	CVRSLEYEATSSGNTIYF	TGTGTCAGAAGCTTAGAGTACGAGGCTACGAGCTCTGGAAACACCATATATTTT
NA	TRBD2	TRBJ2-5	TRBV18	CASSPRSGGPQETQYF	TGTGCCAGCTCACCACGATCGGGAGGGCCCCAAGAGACCCAGTACTTC
NA	TRBD2	TRBJ2-2	TRBV9	CASSVDLAGAGGELFF	TGTGCCAGCAGCGTAGATCTAGCGGGAGCTGGGGGGGAGCTGTTTTTT
once	TRBD1	TRBJ1-1	TRBV18	CASSPYLQGARTEAFF	TGTGCCAGCTCACCCTACCTACAGGGGGCAAGGACTGAAGCTTTCTTT
NA	NA	TRBJ1-1	TRBV19	CASSDRLANTEAFF	TGTGCCAGCAGTGACAGGTTGGCGAACACTGAAGCTTTCTTT
NA	NA	TRBJ2-3	TRBV4-3	CASSQDGGSPDTQYF	TGCGCCAGCAGCCAAGATGGCGGTAGCCCAGATACGCAGTATTTT
few	NA	TRBJ2-1	TRBV4-2	CASSQDLQTPLNEQFF	TGTGCCAGCAGCCAAGATCTGCAGACTCCCCTCAATGAGCAGTTCTTC
NA	TRBD1	TRBJ1-2	TRBV27	CASTRLSGQGATNYGYTF	TGTGCCAGCACACGATTATCGGGACAGGGCGCCACAAACTATGGCTACACCTTC
NA	NA	TRBJ1-2	TRBV6-1	CASSENRIGYTF	TGTGCCAGCAGTGAAAACAGGATCGGCTACACCTTC
many	TRBD1	TRBJ2-7	TRBV2	CASLGQGYEQYF	TGTGCCAGCCTTGGACAGGGCTACGAGCAGTACTTC
NA	NA	TRBJ2-3	TRBV6-1	CASSLSTDTQYF	TGTGCCAGCAGCCTTTCCACAGATACGCAGTATTTT